This T cell receptor beta chain appears in the sequencing data of a study of identical twins. TCRdb re-called the 5' RACE reads with MiXCR, one entry per CDR3 protein. Of around 490,000 distinct CDR3 sequences detected, roughly 15% appear once; the ten largest clones hold 0.44%. These data also formed part of another study, on yellow fever vaccine responses in identical twins.

The receptor comes from a woman under 30 in good health. The sequencing input was CD4+ T cells sorted from blood.

This chain's CDR3 is CASSLAGGGAIYEQYF. The CDR3 DNA reads TGCGCCAGCAGCTTGGCCGGCGGAGGAGCCATCTACGAGCAGTACTTC. The gene calls are TRBV5-1 and TRBJ2-7; a possible D gene is TRBD2 (5 bases). This CDR3 is built from 16 residues. CDR1 is SGHRS, CDR2 YFSETQ, per germline. Deletions cut 0 bases from V and 3 bases from J, with 16 bases between.